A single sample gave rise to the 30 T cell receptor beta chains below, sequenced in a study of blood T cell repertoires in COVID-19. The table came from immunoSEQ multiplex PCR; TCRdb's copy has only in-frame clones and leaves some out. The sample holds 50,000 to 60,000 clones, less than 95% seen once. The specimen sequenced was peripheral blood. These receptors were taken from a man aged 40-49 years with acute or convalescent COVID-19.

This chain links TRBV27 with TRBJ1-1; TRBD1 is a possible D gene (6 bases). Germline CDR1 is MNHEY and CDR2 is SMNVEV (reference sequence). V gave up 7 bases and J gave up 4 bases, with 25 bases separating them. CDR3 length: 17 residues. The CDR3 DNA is TGTGCCAGCACCAGTATCAGGGGTCTCCCGGGGGGCACTGAAGCTTTCTTT. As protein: CASTSIRGLPGGTEAFF.

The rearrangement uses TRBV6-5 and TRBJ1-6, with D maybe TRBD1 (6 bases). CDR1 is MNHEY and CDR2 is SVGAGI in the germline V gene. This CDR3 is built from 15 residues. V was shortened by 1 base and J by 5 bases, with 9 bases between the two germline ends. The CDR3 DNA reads TGTGCCAGCAGTTACTTGGGGGCTAATAATTCACCCCTCCACTTT. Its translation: CASSYLGANNSPLHF.

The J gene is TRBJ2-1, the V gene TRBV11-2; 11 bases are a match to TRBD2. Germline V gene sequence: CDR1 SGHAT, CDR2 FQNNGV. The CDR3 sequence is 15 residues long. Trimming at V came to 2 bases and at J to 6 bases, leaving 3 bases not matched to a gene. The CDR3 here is CASSLSLAGANEQFF. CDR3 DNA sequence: TGTGCCAGCAGCTTATCACTAGCGGGGGCCAATGAGCAGTTCTTC.

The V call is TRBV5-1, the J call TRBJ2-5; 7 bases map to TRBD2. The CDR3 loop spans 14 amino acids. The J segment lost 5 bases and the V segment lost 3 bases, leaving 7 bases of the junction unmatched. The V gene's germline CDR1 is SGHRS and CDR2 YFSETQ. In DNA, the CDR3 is TGCGCCAGCAGCTATGGACTAGACGGGGAGACCCAGTACTTC. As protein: CASSYGLDGETQYF.

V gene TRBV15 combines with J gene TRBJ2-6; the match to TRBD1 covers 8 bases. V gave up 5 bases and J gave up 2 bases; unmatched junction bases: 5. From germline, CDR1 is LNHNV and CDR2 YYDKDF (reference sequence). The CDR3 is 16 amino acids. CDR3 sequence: CATSLETGAGANVLTF. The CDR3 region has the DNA TGTGCCACCAGCCTCGAGACAGGGGCTGGGGCCAACGTCCTGACTTTC.

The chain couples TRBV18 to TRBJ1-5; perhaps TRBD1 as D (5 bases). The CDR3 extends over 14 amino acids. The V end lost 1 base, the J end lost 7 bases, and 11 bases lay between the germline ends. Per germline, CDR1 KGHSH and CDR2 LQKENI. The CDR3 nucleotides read TGTGCCAGCTCACCACTCCAGGGAACACAGCCCCAGCATTTT. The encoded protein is CASSPLQGTQPQHF.

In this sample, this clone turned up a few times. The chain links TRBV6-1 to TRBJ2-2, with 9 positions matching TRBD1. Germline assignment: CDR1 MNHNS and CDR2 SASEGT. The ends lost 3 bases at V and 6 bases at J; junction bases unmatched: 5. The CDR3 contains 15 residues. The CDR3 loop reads CASSEGTGWPGELFF. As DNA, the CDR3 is TGTGCCAGCAGTGAGGGGACAGGGTGGCCCGGGGAGCTGTTTTTT.

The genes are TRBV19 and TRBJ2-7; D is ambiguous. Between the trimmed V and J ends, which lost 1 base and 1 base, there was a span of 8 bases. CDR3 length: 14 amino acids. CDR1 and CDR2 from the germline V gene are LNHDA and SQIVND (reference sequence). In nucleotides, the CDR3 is TGTGCCAGTAGTATAGCCTGGCAGTCCTACGAGCAGTACTTC. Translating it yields CASSIAWQSYEQYF.

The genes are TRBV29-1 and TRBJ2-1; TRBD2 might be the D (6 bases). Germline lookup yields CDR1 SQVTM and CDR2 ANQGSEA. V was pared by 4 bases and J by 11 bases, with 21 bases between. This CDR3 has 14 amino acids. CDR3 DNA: TGCAGCGTTGCGGGAGAGGGCCCTGTTAGAAAGCAGTTCTTC. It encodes CSVAGEGPVRKQFF.

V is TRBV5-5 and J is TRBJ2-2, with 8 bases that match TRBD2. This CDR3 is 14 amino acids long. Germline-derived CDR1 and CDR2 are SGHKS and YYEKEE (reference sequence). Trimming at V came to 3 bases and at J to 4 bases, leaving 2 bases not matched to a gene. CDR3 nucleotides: TGTGCCAGCAGCTGGGGGACTAGCACCGGGGAGCTGTTTTTT. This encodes CASSWGTSTGELFF.

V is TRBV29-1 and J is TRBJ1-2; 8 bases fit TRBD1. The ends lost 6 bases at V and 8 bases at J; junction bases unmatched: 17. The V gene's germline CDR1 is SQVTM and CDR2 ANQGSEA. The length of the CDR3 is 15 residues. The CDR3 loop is CSVAGQGRSYAGYTF. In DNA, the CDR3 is TGCAGCGTAGCTGGACAGGGACGGTCCTATGCGGGCTACACCTTC.

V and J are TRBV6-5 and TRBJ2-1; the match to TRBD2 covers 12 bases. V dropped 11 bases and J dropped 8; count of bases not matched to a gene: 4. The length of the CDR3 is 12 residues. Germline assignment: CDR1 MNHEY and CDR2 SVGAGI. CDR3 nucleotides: TGTGCCGCTAGCGGGAGGGCCCATGAGCAGTTCTTC. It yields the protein CAASGRAHEQFF.

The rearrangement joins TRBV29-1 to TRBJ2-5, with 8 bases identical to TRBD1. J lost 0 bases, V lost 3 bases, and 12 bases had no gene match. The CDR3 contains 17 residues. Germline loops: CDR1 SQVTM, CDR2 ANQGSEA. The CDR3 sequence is CSVDNGQGLRYQETQYF. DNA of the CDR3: TGCAGCGTTGATAATGGACAGGGCCTCCGGTACCAAGAGACCCAGTACTTC.

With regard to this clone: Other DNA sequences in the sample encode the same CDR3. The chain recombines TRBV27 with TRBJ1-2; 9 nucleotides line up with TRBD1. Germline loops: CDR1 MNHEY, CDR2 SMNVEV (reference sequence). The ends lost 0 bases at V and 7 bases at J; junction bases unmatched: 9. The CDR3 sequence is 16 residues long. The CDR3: CASSLSISGQGLGYTF. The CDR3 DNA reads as TGTGCCAGCAGTTTATCAATATCAGGACAGGGGCTTGGCTACACCTTC.

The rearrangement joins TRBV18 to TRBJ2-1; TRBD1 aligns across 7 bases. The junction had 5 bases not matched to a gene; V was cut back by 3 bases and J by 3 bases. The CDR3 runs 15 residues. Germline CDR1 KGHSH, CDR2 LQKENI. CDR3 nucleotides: TGTGCCAGCTCACCTACGACAGGGAGCTACAATGAGCAGTTCTTC. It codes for CASSPTTGSYNEQFF.

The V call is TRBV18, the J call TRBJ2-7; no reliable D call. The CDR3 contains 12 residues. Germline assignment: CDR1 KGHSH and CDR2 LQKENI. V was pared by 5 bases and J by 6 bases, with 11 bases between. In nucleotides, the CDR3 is TGTGCCAGCTCAACCATGTCCGGCGAGCAGTACTTC. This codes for CASSTMSGEQYF.

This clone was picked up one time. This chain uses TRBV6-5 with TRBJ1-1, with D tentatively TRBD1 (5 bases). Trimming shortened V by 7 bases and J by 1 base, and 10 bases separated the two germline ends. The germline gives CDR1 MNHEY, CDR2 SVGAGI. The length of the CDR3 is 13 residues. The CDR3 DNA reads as TGTGCCAGCAAGGGAACAGGGAACACTGAAGCTTTCTTT. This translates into CASKGTGNTEAFF.

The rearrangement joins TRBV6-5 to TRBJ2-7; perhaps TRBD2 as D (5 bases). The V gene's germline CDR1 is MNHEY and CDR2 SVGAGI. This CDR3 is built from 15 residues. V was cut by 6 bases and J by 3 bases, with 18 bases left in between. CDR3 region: CASRFVGRKYYEQYF. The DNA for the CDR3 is TGTGCCAGCAGATTCGTGGGGAGAAAGTACTACGAGCAGTACTTC.

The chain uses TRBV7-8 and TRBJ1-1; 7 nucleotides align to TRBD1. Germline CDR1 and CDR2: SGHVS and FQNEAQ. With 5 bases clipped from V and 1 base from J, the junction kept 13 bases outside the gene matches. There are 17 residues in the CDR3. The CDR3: CASSHGGDSGWNTEAFF. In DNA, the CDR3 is TGTGCCAGCAGCCACGGGGGGGACAGTGGATGGAACACTGAAGCTTTCTTT.

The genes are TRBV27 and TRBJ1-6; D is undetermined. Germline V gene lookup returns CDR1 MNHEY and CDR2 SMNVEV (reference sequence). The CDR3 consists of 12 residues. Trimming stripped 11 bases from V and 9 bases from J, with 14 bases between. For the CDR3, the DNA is TGTGCCGTGGGCAGGTTTGGTTCACCCCTCCACTTT. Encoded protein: CAVGRFGSPLHF.

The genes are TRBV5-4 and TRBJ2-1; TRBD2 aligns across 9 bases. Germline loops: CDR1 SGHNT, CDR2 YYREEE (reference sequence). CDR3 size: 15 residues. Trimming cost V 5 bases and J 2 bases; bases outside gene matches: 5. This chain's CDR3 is CASSHSGSPYNEQFF. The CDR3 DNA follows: TGTGCCAGCAGTCATAGCGGGAGTCCCTACAATGAGCAGTTCTTC. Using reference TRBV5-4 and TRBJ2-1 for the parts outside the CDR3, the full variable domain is ETGVTQSPTHLIKTRGQQVTLRCSSQSGHNTVSWYQQALGQGPQFIFQYYREEENGRGNFPPRFSGLQFPNYSSELNVNALELDDSALYLCASSHSGSPYNEQFFGPGTRLTVL.

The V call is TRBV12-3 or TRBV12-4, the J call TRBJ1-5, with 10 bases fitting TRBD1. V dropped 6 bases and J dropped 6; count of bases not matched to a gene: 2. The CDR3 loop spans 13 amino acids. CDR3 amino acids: CASRGTGVQPQHF. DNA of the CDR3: TGTGCCAGCAGGGGGACAGGGGTTCAGCCCCAGCATTTT.

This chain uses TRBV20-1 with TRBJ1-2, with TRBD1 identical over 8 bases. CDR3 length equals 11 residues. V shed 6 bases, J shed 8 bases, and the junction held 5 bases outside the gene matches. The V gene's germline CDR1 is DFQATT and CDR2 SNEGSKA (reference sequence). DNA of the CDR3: TGCAGTGCCCGGACAGGGTACGGCTACACCTTC. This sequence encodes CSARTGYGYTF.

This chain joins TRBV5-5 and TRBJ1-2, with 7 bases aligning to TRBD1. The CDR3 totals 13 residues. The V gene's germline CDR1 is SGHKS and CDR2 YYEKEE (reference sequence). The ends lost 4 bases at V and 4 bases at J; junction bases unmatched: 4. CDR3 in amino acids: CASSTSGGYGYTF. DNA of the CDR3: TGTGCCAGCAGCACCTCAGGGGGCTATGGCTACACCTTC.

CDR3 in amino acids: CASSRAGPTYNEQFF. The CDR3 nucleotides are TGTGCCAGCAGTCGAGCGGGACCTACCTACAATGAGCAGTTCTTC. The chain carries TRBV27 and TRBJ2-1; 7 bases match TRBD2. Germline CDR1 and CDR2: MNHEY and SMNVEV (reference sequence). V lost 5 bases, J lost 2 bases, and 6 bases stayed unmatched. The CDR3 contains 15 residues.

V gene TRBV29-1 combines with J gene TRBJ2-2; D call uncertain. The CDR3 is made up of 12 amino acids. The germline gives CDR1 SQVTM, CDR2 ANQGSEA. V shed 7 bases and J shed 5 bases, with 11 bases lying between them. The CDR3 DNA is TGCAGCGCCTCCGCCACTACCGGGGAGCTGTTTTTT. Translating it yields CSASATTGELFF.

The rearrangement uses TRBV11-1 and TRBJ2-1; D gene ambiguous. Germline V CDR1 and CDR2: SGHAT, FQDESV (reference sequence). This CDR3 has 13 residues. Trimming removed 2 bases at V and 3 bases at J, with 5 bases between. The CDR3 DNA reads TGTGCCAGCAGCTTACGTCTCTACAATGAGCAGTTCTTC. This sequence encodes CASSLRLYNEQFF.

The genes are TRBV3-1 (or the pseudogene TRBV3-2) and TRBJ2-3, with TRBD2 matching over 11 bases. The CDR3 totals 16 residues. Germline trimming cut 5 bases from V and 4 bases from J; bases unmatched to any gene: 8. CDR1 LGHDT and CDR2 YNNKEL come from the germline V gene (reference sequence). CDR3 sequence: CASSSRLAGLADTQYF. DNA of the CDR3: TGTGCCAGCAGCTCCCGACTAGCGGGATTGGCAGATACGCAGTATTTT.

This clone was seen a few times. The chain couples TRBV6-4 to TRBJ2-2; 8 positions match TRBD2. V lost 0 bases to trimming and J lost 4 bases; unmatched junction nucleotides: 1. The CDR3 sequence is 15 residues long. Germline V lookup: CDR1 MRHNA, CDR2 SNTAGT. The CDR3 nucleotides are TGTGCCAGCAGTGACTCGAGCGGGAGCACCGGGGAGCTGTTTTTT. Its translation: CASSDSSGSTGELFF.

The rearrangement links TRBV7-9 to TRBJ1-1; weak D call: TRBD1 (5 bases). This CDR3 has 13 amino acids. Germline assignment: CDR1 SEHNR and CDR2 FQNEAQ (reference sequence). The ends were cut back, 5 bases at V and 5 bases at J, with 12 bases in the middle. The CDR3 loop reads CASSAQGRTEAFF. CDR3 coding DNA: TGTGCCAGCAGCGCCCAGGGTAGGACTGAAGCTTTCTTT.